Listed below are T cell receptor beta chains from one sample, sequenced in a study of cytomegalovirus exposure and HLA in healthy donors. Here immunoSEQ multiplex PCR was the method, and the copy in TCRdb shows in-frame clones only, minus some. The sample records fewer than 300,000 clones, approximately 88% being singletons. Sequencing was performed on PBMCs. The receptors originated from a woman younger than 30 in good health and CMV-seronegative. CDR3s include the opening cysteine and the closing phenylalanine or tryptophan. Each record gives: J gene, D gene, clone size, V gene, CDR3 protein, CDR3 DNA. A D gene is named only where the DNA matches it firmly. Part of the rows lack a size; the others show once, few, many or a class for expanded clones.

J gene: TRBJ1-2; D gene: TRBD1; clone size: once; V gene: TRBV5-4; CDR3 protein: CASSQPTGVGGGYTF; CDR3 DNA: TGTGCCAGCAGCCAGCCTACAGGGGTGGGCGGTGGCTACACCTTC
J gene: TRBJ2-4; D gene: TRBD1; clone size: .; V gene: TRBV28; CDR3 protein: CASAGTVWFRSKNIQYF; CDR3 DNA: TGTGCCAGCGCCGGGACAGTGTGGTTTCGTTCCAAAAACATTCAGTACTTC
J gene: TRBJ1-4; D gene: .; clone size: .; V gene: TRBV28; CDR3 protein: CASSLQDEKLFF; CDR3 DNA: TGTGCCAGCAGTTTACAGGATGAAAAACTGTTTTTT
J gene: TRBJ2-7; D gene: TRBD1; clone size: .; V gene: TRBV6-6; CDR3 protein: CASRGQGHEQYF; CDR3 DNA: TGTGCCAGCAGGGGACAGGGCCACGAGCAGTACTTC
J gene: TRBJ2-1; D gene: TRBD2; clone size: .; V gene: TRBV6-1; CDR3 protein: CASHSGQDEQFF; CDR3 DNA: TGTGCCAGCCATAGCGGGCAGGATGAGCAGTTCTTC
J gene: TRBJ1-5; D gene: .; clone size: .; V gene: TRBV30; CDR3 protein: CAWSRSNQPQHF; CDR3 DNA: TGTGCCTGGAGTCGTAGCAATCAGCCCCAGCATTTT
J gene: TRBJ1-1; D gene: .; clone size: .; V gene: TRBV25-1; CDR3 protein: CASSEGQQYTEAFF; CDR3 DNA: TGTGCCAGCAGTGAGGGTCAACAGTACACTGAAGCTTTCTTT
J gene: TRBJ2-7; D gene: TRBD1; clone size: .; V gene: TRBV7-6; CDR3 protein: CASRPGQGAAEQYF; CDR3 DNA: TGTGCCAGCAGACCCGGGCAGGGGGCAGCCGAGCAGTACTTC
J gene: TRBJ1-1; D gene: TRBD1; clone size: .; V gene: TRBV2; CDR3 protein: CASRARGMNTEAFF; CDR3 DNA: TGTGCCAGCAGGGCCAGGGGGATGAACACTGAAGCTTTCTTT
J gene: TRBJ2-2; D gene: .; clone size: .; V gene: TRBV27; CDR3 protein: CASSLAPRQVIVSTGELFF; CDR3 DNA: TGTGCCAGCAGTTTAGCCCCCAGGCAGGTCATCGTCTCGACCGGGGAGCTGTTTTTT
J gene: TRBJ1-2; D gene: .; clone size: .; V gene: TRBV2; CDR3 protein: CAGGEVNGYTF; CDR3 DNA: TGTGCCGGCGGGGAGGTGAATGGCTACACCTTC
J gene: TRBJ1-3; D gene: TRBD1; clone size: .; V gene: TRBV30; CDR3 protein: CARSGQGRNTIYF; CDR3 DNA: TGTGCCCGGAGCGGACAGGGACGGAACACCATATATTTT